The entry that follows covers one T cell receptor (beta chain) sequence. This specimen belongs to a study of blood T cell repertoires in COVID-19. Overall study context: COVID-19 samples from acute and convalescent phases originated in the United States, Italy and Spain.

V was pared by 2 bases and J by 9 bases, with 11 bases between. CDR1 is SGHTA and CDR2 is FQGTGA in the germline V gene. The CDR3 is made up of 13 amino acids. Per the original data handling: The authors estimated nucleated cell counts from reference gene primer amplification. The repertoire was sequenced with immunoSEQ multiplex PCR; TCRdb's copy has only in-frame clones and lacks some. V, J and clone size are those of that table, while D and trimming were read from the DNA. The sample yields around 320,000 clones, roughly 87% seen once. This sequence joins TRBV7-3 and TRBJ2-1; possible D gene TRBD2, 5 bases. The sequenced sample was peripheral blood. The clonotype originates from a young man with active or convalescent COVID-19. CDR3 sequence reads: CASSLGLASEQFF. In DNA form, the CDR3 reads TGTGCCAGCAGCTTAGGTCTAGCTAGTGAGCAGTTCTTC.